This T cell receptor (beta chain) was profiled in a study of T cell changes during pregnancy in multiple sclerosis. The CDR3 totals 14 residues. In germline, CDR1 is MNHEY, CDR2 SMNVEV (reference sequence). V was shortened by 5 bases and J by 9 bases, with 17 bases between the two germline ends. Produced via immunoSEQ multiplex PCR; TCRdb's table is partial and in-frame only. This table holds about 84,000 clones, roughly 94% found once. The TCR comes from a female donor in good health, enrolled as a control in a pregnancy study. The chain couples TRBV27 to TRBJ1-5; the D is unclear. The sequencing used peripheral blood, collected in the second trimester of pregnancy. The CDR3: CASSQTRGLRPQHF. The DNA of the CDR3 is TGTGCCAGCAGTCAAACACGGGGTCTGAGGCCCCAGCATTTT.